This TCR beta chain derives from a study of blood T cell repertoires in COVID-19. Study in general: PBMCs, B-cell-depleted T cells, or T cells were the source of the cDNA or gDNA that made up the material.

As processed by the authors: Using reference gene primer amplification, nucleated cell counts were estimated. TCRdb keeps only in-frame clones here, not all; method: immunoSEQ multiplex PCR. V and J calls and clone size follow that table, whereas D and trimming were derived from the DNA. The sample shows some 320,000 clones, 85% of them seen only once. Trimming stripped 2 bases from V and 0 bases from J, with 7 bases between. Germline loops: CDR1 MNHEY, CDR2 SVGAGI. The CDR3 is 14 amino acids. Sample: PBMCs or T cells enriched from blood (not recorded which). The sequence came from a woman in her twenties or thirties who had been exposed to COVID-19. The gene calls are TRBV6-5 and TRBJ1-1; D is unclear. CDR3: CASSYRGLNTEAFF. CDR3 in DNA: TGTGCCAGCAGTTACCGGGGTTTGAACACTGAAGCTTTCTTT.